This T cell receptor (beta chain) was sequenced for a study of T cell responses to AZD1222 COVID-19 vaccine. The repertoire was sequenced with immunoSEQ multiplex PCR; TCRdb's copy has only in-frame clones and lacks some. This sample yields just over 15,000 clones, of which roughly nine tenths are seen a single time; around 3% belongs to the top ten. Germline CDR1 SGHRS, CDR2 YFSETQ. The CDR3 extends over 14 amino acids. V lost 4 bases and J 3 bases, leaving 14 bases between the germline ends. Timing groups of about 4 and about 12 weeks for second doses were pooled. The chain joins TRBV5-1 to TRBJ2-7, with D possibly called TRBD1 or TRBD2 (5 bases each). The material sequenced was peripheral blood, taken 28 days after the second AZD1222 dose. The source of this sequence is an adult who received the AZD1222 COVID-19 vaccine. The CDR3 nucleotides are TGCGCCAGCAGCATCGGGACGGCCCTCTACGAGCAGTACTTC. It codes for CASSIGTALYEQYF.